Listed below are T cell receptor beta chains from one sample, sequenced in a study of Graves' ophthalmopathy and Graves' hyperthyroidism. A single record per CDR3 protein comes from TCRdb applying MiXCR to the multiplex PCR reads. The data show 600,000 to 700,000 distinct CDR3 sequences, roughly two fifths seen once. The material sequenced was peripheral blood. These receptors were collected from an adult man with Graves' ophthalmopathy. CDR3s include the opening cysteine and the closing phenylalanine or tryptophan. Fields, in order: clone size, CDR3 length, D gene, V gene, J gene, CDR3 DNA, CDR3 protein. The D gene is left open where the match is weak. Size values are once, few and many counts, or a class for expanded clones, and some rows have none.

abundance: .; len: 11; d_gene: .; v_gene: TRBV15; j_gene: TRBJ2-5; CDR3nt: TGTGCCGCCCCGTTGGAAGAGACCCAGTACTTC; CDR3aa: CAAPLEETQYF
abundance: .; len: 13; d_gene: TRBD1; v_gene: TRBV2; j_gene: TRBJ1-2; CDR3nt: TGTGCCAGCAGTAGCGGACAGGCCGGAGGCCAAACCTTC; CDR3aa: CASSSGQAGGQTF
abundance: .; len: 16; d_gene: .; v_gene: TRBV19; j_gene: TRBJ1-6; CDR3nt: TGTGCCAGTAACATCTCGGGTCTGTCCTATAATTCACCCCTCCACTTT; CDR3aa: CASNISGLSYNSPLHF
abundance: many; len: 12; d_gene: .; v_gene: TRBV19; j_gene: TRBJ2-5; CDR3nt: TGTGCCAGTAGTATGACAAAAGAGACCCAGTACTTC; CDR3aa: CASSMTKETQYF
abundance: .; len: 16; d_gene: .; v_gene: TRBV24-1; j_gene: TRBJ2-2; CDR3nt: TGTGCCAGCAGTTCGGCGGGGGCAGGGCCCACCGGGGAGCTGTTTTTT; CDR3aa: CASSSAGAGPTGELFF
abundance: many; len: 14; d_gene: TRBD1; v_gene: TRBV19; j_gene: TRBJ1-2; CDR3nt: TGTGCCAGTAGTATGAGACAGGGGCCTGTTGGCTACACCTTC; CDR3aa: CASSMRQGPVGYTF
abundance: .; len: 12; d_gene: .; v_gene: TRBV30; j_gene: TRBJ1-1; CDR3nt: TGTGCCTGGAGCTCGCACGGCACTGAAGCTTTCTTT; CDR3aa: CAWSSHGTEAFF
abundance: .; len: 18; d_gene: TRBD2; v_gene: TRBV28; j_gene: TRBJ2-7; CDR3nt: TGTGCCAGCAGTTTATCCCGGACTAGCGGGATGGGGTCCTACGAGCAGTACTTC; CDR3aa: CASSLSRTSGMGSYEQYF
abundance: once; len: 14; d_gene: .; v_gene: TRBV10-3; j_gene: TRBJ2-5; CDR3nt: TGTGCCAGCAGTTACAACGGGGGAGGCCATGAGCAGTACTTC; CDR3aa: CASSYNGGGHEQYF
abundance: many; len: 14; d_gene: .; v_gene: TRBV25-1; j_gene: TRBJ1-2; CDR3nt: TGTGCCAGCAGTGATTGGGGACTGATCTATGGCTACACCTTC; CDR3aa: CASSDWGLIYGYTF
abundance: .; len: 11; d_gene: .; v_gene: TRBV10-2; j_gene: TRBJ2-5; CDR3nt: TGCGCCAGCAGTGAGGACAGGGAGGCCTACTTC; CDR3aa: CASSEDREAYF
abundance: many; len: 12; d_gene: .; v_gene: TRBV10-3; j_gene: TRBJ2-7; CDR3nt: TGTGCCATCAGTGTTTGGGAGTCCGAGCAGTACTTC; CDR3aa: CAISVWESEQYF
abundance: many; len: 15; d_gene: .; v_gene: TRBV11-2; j_gene: TRBJ2-5; CDR3nt: TGTGCCAGCAGCTTAACCGACAGCGCCCTAGGGGCCCAGTACTTC; CDR3aa: CASSLTDSALGAQYF
abundance: .; len: 14; d_gene: .; v_gene: TRBV20-1; j_gene: TRBJ2-2; CDR3nt: TGCAGTGCTAGCAAAGGGGCTGTCACCGGGGAGCTGTTTTTT; CDR3aa: CSASKGAVTGELFF
abundance: many; len: 14; d_gene: .; v_gene: TRBV2; j_gene: TRBJ2-5; CDR3nt: TGTGCCATCCCGGGACTCAGTCTAGAAGAGACCCAGTACTTC; CDR3aa: CAIPGLSLEETQYF
abundance: many; len: 14; d_gene: TRBD1; v_gene: TRBV7-8; j_gene: TRBJ2-1; CDR3nt: TGTGCCAGCAGCTCCGGGACAGGGCGGAATGAGCAGTTCTTC; CDR3aa: CASSSGTGRNEQFF
abundance: once; len: 15; d_gene: .; v_gene: TRBV15; j_gene: TRBJ1-5; CDR3nt: TGTGCCACCAGCATCGTTCCCCCAGGGGCTCAGCCCCAGCATTTT; CDR3aa: CATSIVPPGAQPQHF
abundance: few; len: 16; d_gene: .; v_gene: TRBV5-1; j_gene: TRBJ2-5; CDR3nt: TGCGCCAGCAGCTTGGTGCCAGGGTACTTTCAAGAGACCCAGTACTTC; CDR3aa: CASSLVPGYFQETQYF
abundance: .; len: 9; d_gene: .; v_gene: TRBV10-3; j_gene: TRBJ2-7; CDR3nt: TGTGCCATCAGTGAGTCAGCAGGGTTC; CDR3aa: CAISESAGF
abundance: many; len: 13; d_gene: .; v_gene: TRBV2; j_gene: TRBJ1-4; CDR3nt: TGTGCCAGCAACGACCGGGGAGATGAAAAACTGTTTTTT; CDR3aa: CASNDRGDEKLFF
abundance: few; len: 10; d_gene: TRBD1; v_gene: TRBV29-1; j_gene: TRBJ2-5; CDR3nt: TGCAGTGTACAGGGGGAGACCCAGTACTTC; CDR3aa: CSVQGETQYF
abundance: once; len: 18; d_gene: .; v_gene: TRBV25-1; j_gene: TRBJ1-1; CDR3nt: TGTGCCAGCAGTGAATCAGGTATCCGGTACCGGGAAGATGCTGAAGCTTTCTTT; CDR3aa: CASSESGIRYREDAEAFF
abundance: many; len: 13; d_gene: .; v_gene: TRBV7-9; j_gene: TRBJ2-7; CDR3nt: TGTGCCAGCAGCCGGACGGATTCCTACGAGCAGTACTTC; CDR3aa: CASSRTDSYEQYF
abundance: .; len: 16; d_gene: .; v_gene: TRBV10-3; j_gene: TRBJ1-5; CDR3nt: TGTGCCATCAGTGGGGGACTAGCGGGGGGCAATCAGCCCCAGCATTTT; CDR3aa: CAISGGLAGGNQPQHF
abundance: .; len: 14; d_gene: .; v_gene: TRBV6-6; j_gene: TRBJ1-2; CDR3nt: TGTGCCAGCAGTTACTCCACAGGGAACTATGGCTACACCTTC; CDR3aa: CASSYSTGNYGYTF
abundance: .; len: 16; d_gene: TRBD2; v_gene: TRBV7-2; j_gene: TRBJ2-3; CDR3nt: TGTGCCAGCAGCCAAGGTCCGCTAGCGGGGGAGCCTCCGCAGTATTTT; CDR3aa: CASSQGPLAGEPPQYF
abundance: many; len: 16; d_gene: TRBD2; v_gene: TRBV7-8; j_gene: TRBJ2-2; CDR3nt: TGTGCCAGCAGCTTCGCTAGCGGTTTTGGAGACGGGGAGCTGTTTTTT; CDR3aa: CASSFASGFGDGELFF
abundance: many; len: 13; d_gene: TRBD1; v_gene: TRBV20-1; j_gene: TRBJ1-4; CDR3nt: TGCAGTGCTAGGACAGGGGAGAGGGAAAAACTGTTTTTT; CDR3aa: CSARTGEREKLFF
abundance: .; len: 15; d_gene: TRBD2; v_gene: TRBV19; j_gene: TRBJ2-7; CDR3nt: TGTGCCAGTAGTAGATCACTAGCGGGGCTCTACGAGCAGTACTTC; CDR3aa: CASSRSLAGLYEQYF
abundance: .; len: 15; d_gene: TRBD1; v_gene: TRBV19; j_gene: TRBJ1-4; CDR3nt: TGTGCCAGTAGTGCGCAGGGGGCGGGGATTGAAAAACTGTTTTTT; CDR3aa: CASSAQGAGIEKLFF
abundance: many; len: 13; d_gene: .; v_gene: TRBV7-2; j_gene: TRBJ1-5; CDR3nt: TGTGCCAGCGGGGCATCGCGGAACCAGCCCCAGCATTTT; CDR3aa: CASGASRNQPQHF
abundance: .; len: 13; d_gene: .; v_gene: TRBV30; j_gene: TRBJ1-1; CDR3nt: TGTGCCTGGAGTGTAGCAGGGAACACTGAAGCTTTCTTT; CDR3aa: CAWSVAGNTEAFF
abundance: .; len: 15; d_gene: TRBD1; v_gene: TRBV7-2; j_gene: TRBJ1-1; CDR3nt: TGTGCCAGCAGCCAAGGGGGACAGGGGGATACTGTAGCTTTCTTT; CDR3aa: CASSQGGQGDTVAFF
abundance: .; len: 15; d_gene: TRBD2; v_gene: TRBV20-1; j_gene: TRBJ2-5; CDR3nt: TGCAGTGCTGGGGGGGGTATCGGGGGACAAGAGACCCAGTACTTC; CDR3aa: CSAGGGIGGQETQYF
abundance: .; len: 14; d_gene: .; v_gene: TRBV19; j_gene: TRBJ2-3; CDR3nt: TGTGCCAGTAGTGCCTACAGCAGCACAGATACGCAGTATTTT; CDR3aa: CASSAYSSTDTQYF
abundance: many; len: 16; d_gene: TRBD2; v_gene: TRBV14; j_gene: TRBJ2-7; CDR3nt: TGTGCCAGCAGCCAAGGTGGTAGCGGGAGTAGCTACGAGCAGTACTTC; CDR3aa: CASSQGGSGSSYEQYF
abundance: .; len: 14; d_gene: .; v_gene: TRBV7-2; j_gene: TRBJ1-2; CDR3nt: TGTGCCAGCAGCCAGGACAGAGCCTCCTATGGCTACACCTTC; CDR3aa: CASSQDRASYGYTF
abundance: few; len: 16; d_gene: .; v_gene: TRBV9; j_gene: TRBJ2-5; CDR3nt: TGTGCCAGCAGCGTAGAAAGGGGAGAGTTCAAAGAGACCCAGTACTTC; CDR3aa: CASSVERGEFKETQYF
abundance: .; len: 15; d_gene: TRBD1; v_gene: TRBV7-3; j_gene: TRBJ2-2; CDR3nt: TGTGCCAGCAGCCCTACAGGGGCGTTGTCCGGGGAGCTGTTTTTT; CDR3aa: CASSPTGALSGELFF
abundance: .; len: 16; d_gene: .; v_gene: TRBV7-9; j_gene: TRBJ2-5; CDR3nt: TGTGCCAGCAGCTTACCCCCGGGACCTATCAACGGGGCCCAGGACTTC; CDR3aa: CASSLPPGPINGAQDF
abundance: many; len: 13; d_gene: TRBD1; v_gene: TRBV12-5; j_gene: TRBJ1-1; CDR3nt: TGTGCTAGTGGCCCTGGGACAGATCGTGTAACTTTCTTT; CDR3aa: CASGPGTDRVTFF
abundance: .; len: 13; d_gene: .; v_gene: TRBV25-1; j_gene: TRBJ1-5; CDR3nt: TGTGCCAGCAGGGGACCCACGACAGTCCTCCAGCATTTT; CDR3aa: CASRGPTTVLQHF
abundance: many; len: 16; d_gene: .; v_gene: TRBV11-2; j_gene: TRBJ1-1; CDR3nt: TGTGCCAGCAGCCCTTTCACAGGGATTTTACGCACTGAAGCTTTCTTT; CDR3aa: CASSPFTGILRTEAFF
abundance: .; len: 15; d_gene: .; v_gene: TRBV19; j_gene: TRBJ1-4; CDR3nt: TGTGCCAGTAGTCCGACAGTCTTAACTAATGAAAAACTGTTTTTT; CDR3aa: CASSPTVLTNEKLFF
abundance: .; len: 12; d_gene: TRBD1; v_gene: TRBV29-1; j_gene: TRBJ1-2; CDR3nt: TGCAGCAGCCGGGACAGGGCGTATGGCTACACCTTC; CDR3aa: CSSRDRAYGYTF
abundance: many; len: 13; d_gene: .; v_gene: TRBV15; j_gene: TRBJ1-1; CDR3nt: TGTGCCACCAGGAATCGGGGGAACACTGAAGCTTTCTTT; CDR3aa: CATRNRGNTEAFF
abundance: .; len: 13; d_gene: TRBD2; v_gene: TRBV7-2; j_gene: TRBJ2-5; CDR3nt: TGTGCTAGCAGCACTAGCGGGGAAGAGACCCAGTACTTC; CDR3aa: CASSTSGEETQYF
abundance: few; len: 16; d_gene: .; v_gene: TRBV7-2; j_gene: TRBJ1-1; CDR3nt: TGTGCCAGCAGTGAATACAGACATGGAACGGACACTGAAGCTTTCTTT; CDR3aa: CASSEYRHGTDTEAFF
abundance: .; len: 15; d_gene: TRBD2; v_gene: TRBV2; j_gene: TRBJ2-3; CDR3nt: TGTGCCAGCAGTGAAGGGGCGGGGGGCACAGATACGCAGTATTTT; CDR3aa: CASSEGAGGTDTQYF
abundance: .; len: 14; d_gene: .; v_gene: TRBV19; j_gene: TRBJ2-7; CDR3nt: TGTGCCAGTAGCCCCGGGGGAGGCCTTTACGAGCAGTACTTC; CDR3aa: CASSPGGGLYEQYF